One sample yielded the 2 T cell receptor beta chains listed below, sequenced in a study of beta chain features in type 1 diabetes. Sequenced material consisted of expressed TCRB transcripts (all of the isolated RNA was reverse transcribed). Data came from immunoSEQ multiplex PCR; TCRdb stores just in-frame clones and leaves some out. The sample lists fewer than 350,000 clones, roughly 15% occurring once. Their antigens are not known. Broader study findings: TCRB CDR3s from Type 1 diabetes patients were moderately but significantly shorter in all four CD4+ subsets.

Sequencing was carried out using naive CD4+ T cells from blood. Receptor source: a man aged 18 to 29 with type 1 diabetes.

V is TRBV7-2 and J is TRBJ2-1; no clear D. V was pared by 2 bases and J by 6 bases, with 8 bases between. The CDR3 loop spans 13 amino acids. Germline values: CDR1 SGHTA, CDR2 FQGNSA. As DNA, the CDR3 is TGTGCCAGCAGCTTACAGGAAGGCAATGAGCAGTTCTTC. Protein: CASSLQEGNEQFF. The full variable domain, with the rest looked up from reference TRBV7-2 and TRBJ2-1, is GAGVSQSPSNKVTEKGKDVELRCDPISGHTALYWYRQSLGQGLEFLIYFQGNSAPDKSGLPSDRFSAERTGGSVSTLTIQRTQQEDSAVYLCASSLQEGNEQFFGPGTRLTVL.

The table lists this clone with a few counts. The rearrangement joins TRBV11-1 to TRBJ1-1; D is possibly TRBD1 (6 bases). Trimming took off 4 bases at V and 4 bases at J, with 16 bases between the two ends. The CDR3 has 15 amino acids. The germline gives CDR1 SGHAT, CDR2 FQDESV (reference sequence). CDR3 bases: TGTGCCAGCAGCTGGGTCATCGGGGGGCCCACTGAAGCTTTCTTT. This encodes CASSWVIGGPTEAFF. Using reference TRBV11-1 and TRBJ1-1 for the parts outside the CDR3, the full variable domain is EAEVAQSPRYKITEKSQAVAFWCDPISGHATLYWYRQILGQGPELLVQFQDESVVDDSQLPKDRFSAERLKGVDSTLKIQPAELGDSAMYLCASSWVIGGPTEAFFGQGTRLTVV.